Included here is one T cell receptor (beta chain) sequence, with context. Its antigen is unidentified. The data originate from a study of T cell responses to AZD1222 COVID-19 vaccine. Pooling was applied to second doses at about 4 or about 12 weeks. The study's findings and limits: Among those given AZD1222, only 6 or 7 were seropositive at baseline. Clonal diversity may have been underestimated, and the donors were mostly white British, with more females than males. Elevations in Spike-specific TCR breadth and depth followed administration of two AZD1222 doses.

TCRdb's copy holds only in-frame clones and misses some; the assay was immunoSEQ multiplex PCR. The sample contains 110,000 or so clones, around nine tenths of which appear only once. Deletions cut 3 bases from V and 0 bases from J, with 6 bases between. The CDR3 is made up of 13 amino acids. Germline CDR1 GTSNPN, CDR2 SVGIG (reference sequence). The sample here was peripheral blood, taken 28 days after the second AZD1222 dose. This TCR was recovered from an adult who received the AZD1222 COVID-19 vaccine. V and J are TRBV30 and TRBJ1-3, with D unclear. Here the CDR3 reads CAWSIDSGNTIYF. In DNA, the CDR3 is TGTGCCTGGAGCATTGACTCTGGAAACACCATATATTTT.